This is a list of T cell receptor beta chains from one sample in a study of blood T cell repertoires in COVID-19. The assay was immunoSEQ multiplex PCR, and TCRdb's table has in-frame clones only and misses some. Among 150,000 to 200,000 clones listed, roughly 84% were seen once. The specimen was PBMCs or T cells enriched from blood (not recorded which). These receptors all come from an older woman who had recovered from COVID-19. The CDR3 runs from the conserved cysteine through the conserved F or W. D genes are given only for firm matches. Clone size appears in some rows only: once, few, many, or a class for an expanded clone.

CDR3,DNA,D,V,size,J
CASSTTGENYGYTF,TGCGCCAGCAGCACGACAGGGGAAAACTATGGCTACACCTTC,TRBD1,TRBV5-1,few,TRBJ1-2
CASSQPGQGVLKTQYF,TGTGCCAGCAGCCAGCCGGGACAGGGGGTCTTAAAGACCCAGTACTTC,TRBD1,TRBV7-9,NA,TRBJ2-5
CASSLGQGATYEQYF,TGCGCCAGCAGCTTGGGTCAGGGGGCGACCTACGAGCAGTACTTC,TRBD1,TRBV5-1,few,TRBJ2-7
CATSGTGANQETQYF,TGTGCCACCAGTGGAACAGGGGCGAACCAAGAGACCCAGTACTTC,TRBD1,TRBV24-1,once,TRBJ2-5
CASSLAASGGSAEQYF,TGTGCCAGCAGCTTGGCCGCTAGCGGGGGATCTGCCGAGCAGTACTTC,TRBD2,TRBV5-4,NA,TRBJ2-7
CASSQLQGRNSPLHF,TGTGCCAGCAGCCAGCTACAGGGGCGCAATTCACCCCTCCACTTT,TRBD1,TRBV3-1/TRBV3-2,NA,TRBJ1-6
CASSPGLGGGFNQPQHF,TGTGCCAGCAGTCCTGGACTGGGTGGAGGGTTTAATCAGCCCCAGCATTTT,NA,TRBV9,once,TRBJ1-5
CASSPGTGGTLHF,TGTGCCAGCAGTCCCGGGACAGGTGGAACCCTCCACTTT,TRBD1,TRBV6-2/TRBV6-3,NA,TRBJ1-6
CASSVDTDSGNTIYF,TGCGCCAGCAGCGTGGACACAGACTCTGGAAACACCATATATTTT,NA,TRBV5-1,NA,TRBJ1-3
CASSPGQGALGYTF,TGTGCCAGCAGCCCGGGACAGGGGGCGCTCGGCTACACCTTC,TRBD1,TRBV5-4,few,TRBJ1-2
CASSDQPGLAGIRDF,TGTGCCAGCAGTGATCAACCGGGACTAGCGGGAATCAGGGACTTC,TRBD2,TRBV6-4,NA,TRBJ2-7
CASRPGPTGELFF,TGTGCCAGCAGGCCAGGCCCCACCGGGGAGCTGTTTTTT,NA,TRBV28,few,TRBJ2-2